These 15 T cell receptor beta chains came from one sample sequenced in a study of T cell changes during pregnancy in multiple sclerosis. Using immunoSEQ multiplex PCR, the repertoire was profiled, and TCRdb retains in-frame clones only, with some absent. This table has about 61,000 clones, about 87% appearing once. The sample in question was peripheral blood, obtained in the first trimester of pregnancy. Receptor source: a female donor in good health, enrolled as a control in a pregnancy study.

V and J are TRBV4-2 and TRBJ2-1, with D uncertain. Germline-derived CDR1 and CDR2 are LGHNA and YNFKEQ. The ends were cut back, 0 bases at V and 0 bases at J, with 12 bases in the middle. CDR3 length equals 17 residues. The CDR3 loop reads CASSQETHSSSYNEQFF. Written as DNA, the CDR3 is TGTGCCAGCAGCCAAGAAACCCACTCAAGCTCCTACAATGAGCAGTTCTTC.

This clone was seen a single time. The V and J genes are TRBV7-2 and TRBJ1-5; D is undetermined. The germline CDR1 and CDR2 sequences are SGHTA and FQGNSA. The CDR3 is 13 amino acids. Trimming removed 1 base from V and 12 bases from J, with 13 bases in between. CDR3 region: CASSLGVGGSQHF. The CDR3 nucleotides are TGTGCCAGCAGCTTAGGCGTAGGAGGGAGCCAGCATTTT.

About this clone itself: Other DNA sequences in the sample encode the same CDR3. This chain connects TRBV30 to TRBJ1-5; TRBD1 might be the D (6 bases). The V and J ends lost 1 base and 2 bases respectively, with 6 bases between them. CDR3 size: 13 residues. CDR1 is GTSNPN, CDR2 SVGIG, per germline (reference sequence). The DNA for the CDR3 is TGTGCCTGGAGTGGACAGGGCAATCAGCCCCAGCATTTT. Amino acids: CAWSGQGNQPQHF.

V and J are TRBV6-1 and TRBJ2-1; 14 positions match TRBD2. The ends lost 5 bases at V and 4 bases at J; junction bases unmatched: 1. The CDR3 length is 15 residues. Germline assignment: CDR1 MNHNS and CDR2 SASEGT. In DNA, the CDR3 is TGTGCCAGCAGTCGACTAGCGGGGGGGTACAATGAGCAGTTCTTC. It translates to CASSRLAGGYNEQFF.

The V and J genes are TRBV7-2 and TRBJ2-1; 7 bases map to TRBD2. J lost 4 bases, V lost 4 bases, and 7 bases had no gene match. The germline V gene encodes CDR1 SGHTA and CDR2 FQGNSA. The CDR3 runs 15 residues. CDR3 sequence: CASSSFRGEYNEQFF. DNA for the CDR3: TGTGCCAGCAGCTCCTTCCGGGGGGAATACAATGAGCAGTTCTTC.

The chain recombines TRBV6-5 with TRBJ1-2, with a tentative D call TRBD1 (5 bases). The ends were cut back, 3 bases at V and 1 base at J, with 12 bases in the middle. Per the germline V gene, CDR1 is MNHEY and CDR2 is SVGAGI. This CDR3 comprises 15 residues. As DNA, the CDR3 is TGTGCCAGCAGTTATTTAGCAGACAGTAACTATGGCTACACCTTC. Protein product: CASSYLADSNYGYTF.

The V call is TRBV6-5, the J call TRBJ1-1, with 8 bases lining up with TRBD1. CDR3 size: 14 residues. With 4 bases clipped from V and 2 bases from J, the junction kept 3 bases outside the gene matches. Germline values: CDR1 MNHEY, CDR2 SVGAGI. CDR3 DNA: TGTGCCAGCAGTTGGACAGGGTTCAACACTGAAGCTTTCTTT. Translating gives CASSWTGFNTEAFF.

In regard to this clone: Distinct nucleotide sequences in the sample also encode this CDR3. The genes are TRBV9 and TRBJ1-3; D is unresolved. Germline V lookup: CDR1 SGDLS, CDR2 YYNGEE. V lost 0 bases and J lost 0, with 10 bases in between. The length of the CDR3 is 16 residues. This CDR3 is CASSVDGGSSGNTIYF. The CDR3 nucleotides are TGTGCCAGCAGCGTAGACGGCGGTAGCTCTGGAAACACCATATATTTT.

This clone showed up just once. The chain has TRBV19 and TRBJ1-1, with TRBD1 identical over 9 bases. Germline CDR1 is LNHDA and CDR2 is SQIVND (reference sequence). The CDR3 has 15 residues. V lost 8 bases to trimming and J lost 4 bases; unmatched junction nucleotides: 11. CDR3 sequence reads: CASREPRDRVTEAFF. The CDR3 DNA follows: TGTGCCAGTCGAGAACCCCGGGACAGGGTCACTGAAGCTTTCTTT. Full variable domain (outside the CDR3, taken from reference TRBV19 and TRBJ1-1): DGGITQSPKYLFRKEGQNVTLSCEQNLNHDAMYWYRQDPGQGLRLIYYSQIVNDFQKGDIAEGYSVSREKKESFPLTVTSAQKNPTAFYLCASREPRDRVTEAFFGQGTRLTVV.

The chain couples TRBV28 to TRBJ1-2; D may be TRBD1 (6 bases). V was trimmed by 6 bases and J by 4 bases, leaving 9 bases between them. In germline, CDR1 is MDHEN, CDR2 SYDVKM. The CDR3 length is 12 residues. The CDR3 DNA sequence: TGTGCCAGCAGGGCACAGGGCTATGGCTACACCTTC. It translates to CASRAQGYGYTF.

The chain joins TRBV18 to TRBJ1-5, with a weak D call TRBD1 (6 bases). This CDR3 region has 14 residues. The germline V gene encodes CDR1 KGHSH and CDR2 LQKENI. V was cut by 1 base and J by 4 bases, with 8 bases left in between. CDR3 region: CASSPLTGNQPQHF. The CDR3 coding sequence is TGTGCCAGCTCACCACTGACAGGAAATCAGCCCCAGCATTTT.

The chain uses TRBV5-1 and TRBJ1-1; TRBD1 matches at 8 bases. Germline CDR1 and CDR2: SGHRS and YFSETQ. CDR3 length: 14 amino acids. Trimming removed 4 bases from V and 3 bases from J; junction bases left unmatched: 5. Here the CDR3 DNA reads TGCGCCAGCAGCCCTGGACAGGGAGACACTGAAGCTTTCTTT. Translated, it gives CASSPGQGDTEAFF.

CDR3 amino acids: CSARPGGGYGYTF. The CDR3, as DNA: TGCAGCGCCCGCCCGGGGGGAGGTTATGGCTACACCTTC. V and J are TRBV29-1 and TRBJ1-2; possibly TRBD1 for D (5 bases). CDR1 SQVTM and CDR2 ANQGSEA come from the germline V gene. Between the trimmed V and J ends, which lost 7 bases and 5 bases, there was a span of 17 bases. The CDR3 is made up of 13 amino acids.

The gene calls are TRBV4-1 and TRBJ1-2, with TRBD1 matching 11 bases. Germline values: CDR1 MGHRA, CDR2 YSYEKL. V was clipped by 1 base and J by 6 bases; unmatched bases: 10. This CDR3 region has 17 residues. CDR3 bases: TGCGCCAGCAGCCAAGGGGGACAGGGGGAAGGAGCAGATGGCTACACCTTC. Its protein is CASSQGGQGEGADGYTF.

CDR3 bases: TGTGCCAGCAGCGTATGGGACAGGGGTGTTGATGACTATGGCTACACCTTC. Its protein product is CASSVWDRGVDDYGYTF. V is TRBV7-2 and J is TRBJ1-2, with TRBD1 matching 10 bases. Germline values: CDR1 SGHTA, CDR2 FQGNSA. V lost 5 bases to trimming and J lost 3 bases; unmatched junction nucleotides: 12. The CDR3 sequence is 17 residues long. Filled out from reference TRBV7-2 and TRBJ1-2, the complete variable domain reads GAGVSQSPSNKVTEKGKDVELRCDPISGHTALYWYRQSLGQGLEFLIYFQGNSAPDKSGLPSDRFSAERTGGSVSTLTIQRTQQEDSAVYLCASSVWDRGVDDYGYTFGSGTRLTVV.